These 20 T cell receptor beta chains share one sample of origin, sequenced in a study of control samples from healthy donors and cancer patients. Clones were read by immunoSEQ multiplex PCR, and TCRdb kept only the in-frame ones, dropping some. The table shows 45,000 to 60,000 clones, with about 85% occurring only once. The source material was PBMCs. Receptors originate from a man aged 55 to 70 with head and neck cancer.

Only one count was recorded for this clone. This chain uses TRBV24-1 with TRBJ2-2; 10 bases match TRBD2. The germline V gene encodes CDR1 KGHDR and CDR2 SFDVKD. The CDR3 is 16 residues long. V lost 5 bases, J lost 3 bases, and 5 bases stayed unmatched. DNA of the CDR3: TGTGCCACCAGTGGAAGGCTAGCGGGAGACACCGGGGAGCTGTTTTTT. Translation gives CATSGRLAGDTGELFF.

The chain recombines TRBV18 with TRBJ2-5; the match to TRBD1 covers 8 bases. The junction had 4 bases not matched to a gene; V was cut back by 2 bases and J by 8 bases. Germline V gene data show CDR1 as KGHSH and CDR2 as LQKENI. This CDR3 region has 13 residues. The CDR3 coding sequence is TGTGCCAGCTCACCAAATCAGGGGGCCACCCAGTACTTC. It specifies CASSPNQGATQYF. The full variable domain, completed using reference TRBV18 and TRBJ2-5, is NAGVMQNPRHLVRRRGQEARLRCSPMKGHSHVYWYRQLPEEGLKFMVYLQKENIIDESGMPKERFSAEFPKEGPSILRIQQVVRGDSAAYFCASSPNQGATQYFGPGTRLLVL.

The chain links TRBV7-2 to TRBJ1-2; D might be TRBD1 (5 bases). The germline V gene encodes CDR1 SGHTA and CDR2 FQGNSA. V gave up 5 bases and J gave up 2 bases, with 12 bases separating them. The CDR3 runs 14 residues. The DNA for the CDR3 is TGTGCCAGCAGCCCTACCTGGGGCAACTATGGCTACACCTTC. Its protein product is CASSPTWGNYGYTF. Filled out from reference TRBV7-2 and TRBJ1-2, the complete variable domain reads GAGVSQSPSNKVTEKGKDVELRCDPISGHTALYWYRQSLGQGLEFLIYFQGNSAPDKSGLPSDRFSAERTGGSVSTLTIQRTQQEDSAVYLCASSPTWGNYGYTFGSGTRLTVV.

V usage is TRBV7-9 and J usage is TRBJ1-4; D gene ambiguous. V was pared by 5 bases and J by 3 bases, with 13 bases between. The germline CDR1 and CDR2 sequences are SEHNR and FQNEAQ (reference sequence). The CDR3 length is 15 residues. The CDR3 region is CASSRYGRANEKLFF. As DNA, the CDR3 is TGTGCCAGCAGCCGATATGGGAGAGCTAATGAAAAACTGTTTTTT.

The chain recombines TRBV5-5 with TRBJ2-7; 7 positions match TRBD2. Per germline, CDR1 SGHKS and CDR2 YYEKEE (reference sequence). V lost 0 bases to trimming and J lost 0 bases; unmatched junction nucleotides: 6. This CDR3 is 16 amino acids long. DNA for the CDR3: TGTGCCAGCAGCTTGGGCGCGGGAGACCTCTCCTACGAGCAGTACTTC. Protein product: CASSLGAGDLSYEQYF.

The rearrangement joins TRBV9 to TRBJ2-7, with D maybe TRBD2 (6 bases). This CDR3 is built from 18 residues. V was pared by 0 bases and J by 0 bases, with 19 bases between. Germline CDR1 and CDR2: SGDLS and YYNGEE. CDR3 loop: CASSVGVNSGLLSYEQYF. CDR3 bases: TGTGCCAGCAGCGTAGGAGTAAATAGCGGACTCCTCTCCTACGAGCAGTACTTC.

J is TRBJ2-7 and V is TRBV11-1; 9 nucleotides agree with TRBD1. The V segment lost 5 bases and the J segment 5 bases; nucleotides outside the gene matches: 7. Germline V gene data show CDR1 as SGHAT and CDR2 as FQDESV (reference sequence). The CDR3 extends over 14 amino acids. DNA of the CDR3: TGTGCCAGCAGCGGCCGGGACAGGGCCCACGAGCAGTACTTC. This sequence encodes CASSGRDRAHEQYF.

The chain recombines TRBV6-5 with TRBJ1-4; 12 positions agree with TRBD1. CDR1 is MNHEY, CDR2 SVGAGI, per germline. With V trimmed by 2 bases and J by 8 bases, 3 bases remained unmatched. This CDR3 has 15 amino acids. The CDR3 sequence: CASSYGDRGREKLFF. CDR3 DNA sequence: TGTGCCAGCAGTTACGGGGACAGGGGGCGAGAAAAACTGTTTTTT.

The V call is TRBV5-6, the J call TRBJ2-7, with TRBD2 as a possible D gene (6 bases). V shed 4 bases and J shed 1 base, with 27 bases lying between them. This CDR3 region has 19 residues. The germline gives CDR1 SGHDT, CDR2 YYEEEE. DNA for the CDR3: TGTGCCAGCAGCCATCGGATACCCCGACTAGAGGTTCTGTCCTACGAGCAGTACTTC. It codes for CASSHRIPRLEVLSYEQYF.

This chain joins TRBV11-3 and TRBJ2-7, with D possibly called TRBD1 or TRBD2 (5 bases each). Looked up from germline, CDR1 is SGHNT and CDR2 is YENEEA. There are 16 residues in the CDR3. Trimming shortened V by 0 bases and J by 6 bases, and 18 bases separated the two germline ends. The CDR3 DNA reads TGTGCCAGCAGCTTAGATCACCCACTGCTCGGGGCCGAGCAGTACTTC. Protein: CASSLDHPLLGAEQYF.

CDR3 coding DNA: TGTGCCAGCAGCTTAGACTCAGCAACTAATGAAAAACTGTTTTTT. Translating it yields CASSLDSATNEKLFF. The chain couples TRBV7-2 to TRBJ1-4; D not certain. Trimming left V 1 base short and J 0 bases short, with 6 bases between. The CDR3 loop spans 15 amino acids. Per the germline V gene, CDR1 is SGHTA and CDR2 is FQGNSA.

The chain recombines TRBV18 with TRBJ1-3, with 7 bases identical to TRBD1. Germline CDR1 reads KGHSH; CDR2 reads LQKENI. The CDR3 is made up of 16 amino acids. The junction had 5 bases not matched to a gene; V was cut back by 3 bases and J by 0 bases. The CDR3 is CASSPETGPSGNTIYF. In nucleotides, the CDR3 is TGTGCCAGCTCACCGGAGACAGGGCCCTCTGGAAACACCATATATTTT.

This sequence joins TRBV5-6 and TRBJ1-6, with D hard to call. The CDR3 totals 14 residues. Trimming shortened V by 4 bases and J by 8 bases, and 13 bases separated the two germline ends. From germline, CDR1 is SGHDT and CDR2 YYEEEE. The CDR3 protein is CASSNSGWDSPLHF. CDR3 nucleotide sequence: TGTGCCAGCAGCAACAGCGGATGGGATTCACCCCTCCACTTT.

V gene TRBV30 combines with J gene TRBJ1-5; D call uncertain. This CDR3 is built from 13 residues. Germline values: CDR1 GTSNPN, CDR2 SVGIG (reference sequence). The V end was cut by 0 bases, the J end by 5 bases, with 8 bases between. This chain's CDR3 is CAWSVSRDQPQHF. CDR3 nucleotide sequence: TGTGCCTGGAGTGTGTCTCGTGATCAGCCCCAGCATTTT.

The chain recombines TRBV5-4 with TRBJ1-4; 10 nucleotides agree with TRBD1. Germline values: CDR1 SGHNT, CDR2 YYREEE (reference sequence). CDR3 length equals 15 residues. With 4 bases clipped from V and 8 bases from J, the junction kept 8 bases outside the gene matches. This CDR3 is CASSGDRGGEEKLFF. The CDR3 DNA is TGTGCCAGCAGCGGGGACAGGGGTGGGGAGGAAAAACTGTTTTTT.

A single count supports this clone. The chain has TRBV19 and TRBJ2-1; possible D gene TRBD2, 5 bases. Germline CDR1 is LNHDA and CDR2 is SQIVND (reference sequence). V shed 3 bases and J shed 5 bases, with 14 bases lying between them. This CDR3 has 15 amino acids. This CDR3 reads CASSMTASRNNEQFF. The CDR3, as DNA: TGTGCCAGTAGTATGACGGCTAGCCGCAACAATGAGCAGTTCTTC.

The rearrangement joins TRBV6-6 to TRBJ2-7; D remains unclear. The germline CDR1 and CDR2 sequences are MNHNY and SVGAGI (reference sequence). V lost 7 bases and J lost 2, with 15 bases in between. CDR3 length equals 14 residues. Written as DNA, the CDR3 is TGTGCCAGCATTTCTGCTTCAGGAGCCTACGAGCAGTACTTC. It translates to CASISASGAYEQYF.

The chain employs TRBV27 and TRBJ2-1; 11 bases agree with TRBD2. Germline trimming cut 2 bases from V and 7 bases from J; bases unmatched to any gene: 7. The germline V gene encodes CDR1 MNHEY and CDR2 SMNVEV (reference sequence). The CDR3 contains 16 residues. CDR3 in DNA: TGTGCCAGCAGTTTAGTAACCGGACTAGCGGGTAATGAGCAGTTCTTC. Its protein product is CASSLVTGLAGNEQFF.

This chain connects TRBV28 to TRBJ2-2; D not resolved. Per the germline V gene, CDR1 is MDHEN and CDR2 is SYDVKM. The CDR3 totals 15 residues. V was shortened by 8 bases and J by 4 bases, with 17 bases between the two germline ends. CDR3 DNA: TGTGCCAGCTTAACATGGCAGGCGGTCACCGGGGAGCTGTTTTTT. This codes for CASLTWQAVTGELFF.

The chain couples TRBV7-2 to TRBJ2-3; possible D gene TRBD2, 6 bases. Between the trimmed V and J ends, which lost 2 bases and 3 bases, there was a span of 18 bases. The CDR3 runs 17 residues. Germline V gene sequence: CDR1 SGHTA, CDR2 FQGNSA. The CDR3 reads CASSLYGGGTGTDTQYF. DNA for the CDR3: TGTGCCAGCAGCTTATACGGAGGCGGGACGGGGACAGATACGCAGTATTTT.